A single sample is the source of the 19 T cell receptor beta chains below, sequenced in a study of immune heterogeneity within non-small cell lung tumors. Template input was genomic DNA from bulk tumor (around 610 ng per sample). Each primary tumor yielded several biopsies, collected far apart from one another at surgery. With untreated, newly diagnosed non-small cell lung cancer, the patients went on to undergo curative surgery. Multiplex PCR was performed with 32 V and 13 J primers, and it amplified TCR beta CDR3. A single record per CDR3 protein comes from TCRdb applying MiXCR to the multiplex PCR reads. The sample records around 6,700 distinct CDR3 sequences, about 20% being singletons. The sequencing input was lung tumor tissue. The receptor source for this set is a man aged 65 to 85 with non-small cell lung cancer.

This chain joins TRBV5-1 and TRBJ2-3; D is undetermined. Trimming took 4 bases from V and 2 from J, leaving 14 bases between them. CDR1 and CDR2 (germline): SGHRS, YFSETQ. The CDR3 loop spans 15 amino acids. CDR3 DNA sequence: TGCGCCAGCAGCCAGGACCCAATTCTCACAGATACGCAGTATTTT. Translating gives CASSQDPILTDTQYF.

By its share, this clonotype is medium-sized (0.01 to 0.1%). CDR3 amino acids: CASSGGGGPTNEKLFF. The CDR3 DNA reads TGTGCCAGCAGCGGGGGGGGGGGTCCAACTAATGAAAAACTGTTTTTT. This sequence joins TRBV12-3 or TRBV12-4 and TRBJ1-4, with a possible D match to TRBD1 (5 bases). This CDR3 is 16 amino acids long. V shed 6 bases and J shed 0 bases, with 14 bases lying between them.

This clonotype is labeled medium-sized (0.01 to 0.1%). The chain joins TRBV19 to TRBJ2-1; TRBD2 aligns across 11 bases. V lost 4 bases, J lost 6 bases, and 5 bases stayed unmatched. CDR1 LNHDA and CDR2 SQIVND come from the germline V gene (reference sequence). The CDR3 has 15 amino acids. CDR3 residues: CASSTPGLAANEQFF. CDR3 nucleotide sequence: TGTGCCAGTAGTACCCCGGGACTAGCGGCCAATGAGCAGTTCTTC.

The J gene is TRBJ2-5, the V gene TRBV29-1; D is perhaps TRBD1 (7 bases). The CDR3 has 17 amino acids. Trimming pared 6 bases from V and 0 bases from J, leaving 23 bases between. Germline V CDR1 and CDR2: SQVTM, ANQGSEA. CDR3 sequence (DNA): TGCAGCGTCGCCGGCGGGACAGAGACTCAGTACCAAGAGACCCAGTACTTC. Amino acid sequence: CSVAGGTETQYQETQYF. The whole variable domain, remainder taken from reference TRBV29-1 and TRBJ2-5, is SAVISQKPSRDICQRGTSLTIQCQVDSQVTMMFWYRQQPGQSLTLIATANQGSEATYESGFVIDKFPISRPNLTFSTLTVSNMSPEDSSIYLCSVAGGTETQYQETQYFGPGTRLLVL.

The chain joins TRBV12-3 or TRBV12-4 to TRBJ2-3, with TRBD2 matching over 8 bases. The trim removed 7 bases at V and 3 bases at J, leaving 3 bases unmatched. This CDR3 is 13 amino acids long. Written as DNA, the CDR3 is TGTGCCAGCATCAGACTAGCGACAGATACGCAGTATTTT. It translates to CASIRLATDTQYF.

By proportion, this clonotype is medium-sized. The CDR3 region is CASEGGGAYEQYF. The CDR3 DNA follows: TGTGCCAGCGAGGGCGGGGGGGCTTACGAGCAGTACTTC. The chain joins TRBV2 to TRBJ2-7, with TRBD2 matching over 9 bases. J was trimmed by 4 bases and V by 8 bases; bases with no gene match: 6. The CDR3 spans 13 residues. In germline, CDR1 is SNHLY, CDR2 FYNNEI.

For this clonotype: Here the CDR3 omits its conserved ending phenylalanine or tryptophan, so a read error is the likely source. No DNA is shown, since the ends of the CDR3 on it are uncertain; the CDR3 is the one TCRdb lists. This chain uses TRBV9 with TRBJ2-3; the table's D gene call, TRBD2, was not cross checked with the DNA. The CDR3 is 15 residues long, counting both termini. Per the germline V gene, CDR1 is SGDLS and CDR2 is YYNGEE. CDR3 sequence reads: CASSVGVEGEQYFGP.

This clonotype qualifies as medium-sized. The chain couples TRBV6-1 to TRBJ2-1, with D perhaps TRBD2 (5 bases). V was shortened by 6 bases and J by 6 bases, with 15 bases between the two germline ends. This CDR3 comprises 14 residues. Looked up from germline, CDR1 is MNHNS and CDR2 is SASEGT. The CDR3 spells CASSFGLGSNEQFF. The CDR3 nucleotides read TGTGCCAGCAGCTTCGGACTGGGGTCCAATGAGCAGTTCTTC.

Relative to its sample, this clonotype is medium-sized. The J gene is TRBJ1-5, the V gene TRBV24-1, with D possibly TRBD1 on 6 matching bases. CDR3 size: 15 residues. V lost 4 bases and J lost 6, with 15 bases in between. CDR1 is KGHDR and CDR2 is SFDVKD in the germline V gene. CDR3 bases: TGTGCCACCAGTGACCGAAGGGGGGGCATTCAGCCCCAGCATTTT. Amino acid sequence: CATSDRRGGIQPQHF.

This sequence joins TRBV29-1 and TRBJ1-5; no clear D. Germline values: CDR1 SQVTM, CDR2 ANQGSEA. The CDR3 extends over 13 amino acids. Between the trimmed V and J ends, which lost 7 bases and 1 base, there was a span of 11 bases. The CDR3 sequence is CSGDLDSNQPQHF. The CDR3 DNA reads as TGCAGCGGTGACCTGGACAGCAATCAGCCCCAGCATTTT.

The J gene is TRBJ1-2, the V gene TRBV19; D ambiguous. This CDR3 region has 13 residues. V lost 2 bases and J lost 6, with 10 bases in between. Germline V lookup: CDR1 LNHDA, CDR2 SQIVND (reference sequence). CDR3 protein: CASSIFGRDGYTF. In DNA, the CDR3 is TGTGCCAGTAGTATATTCGGGCGGGATGGCTACACCTTC. Variable domain in full (rest from reference TRBV19 and TRBJ1-2): DGGITQSPKYLFRKEGQNVTLSCEQNLNHDAMYWYRQDPGQGLRLIYYSQIVNDFQKGDIAEGYSVSREKKESFPLTVTSAQKNPTAFYLCASSIFGRDGYTFGSGTRLTVV.

For this clonotype: This is likely a read error, given that the CDR3 carries no conserved phenylalanine or tryptophan at its end. V is TRBV10-3 and J is TRBJ2-3, with D possibly matching TRBD1 (6 bases). The CDR3 runs 14 residues. The germline V gene encodes CDR1 ENHRY and CDR2 SYGVKD. V was trimmed by 7 bases and J by 4 bases, leaving 15 bases between them. CDR3 nucleotides: TGTGCCATCATGTCGGACAGAGGAGCAGATACGCAGTATCTT. It yields the protein CAIMSDRGADTQYL.

This clonotype occurred a few times. The J gene is TRBJ2-4, the V gene TRBV5-6, with D possibly being TRBD1 (6 bases). Per germline, CDR1 SGHDT and CDR2 YYEEEE. This CDR3 spans 14 amino acids. V gave up 0 bases and J gave up 6 bases, with 10 bases separating them. CDR3 sequence: CASSLGSQGNIQYF. CDR3 bases: TGTGCCAGCAGCTTGGGGTCACAGGGAAACATTCAGTACTTC.

This clonotype is medium-sized (0.01 to 0.1%) by share. The chain recombines TRBV5-6 with TRBJ2-7; the match to TRBD1 covers 9 bases. The CDR3 is 16 residues long. Per the germline V gene, CDR1 is SGHDT and CDR2 is YYEEEE. V shed 0 bases and J 3 bases; nucleotides not matched to a gene: 7. CDR3 nucleotide sequence: TGTGCCAGCAGCTTGGCCGACGACAGGGGGGTCTACGAGCAGTACTTC. Amino acid sequence: CASSLADDRGVYEQYF.

This clonotype is categorized as medium-sized. The rearrangement uses TRBV6-4 and TRBJ1-5; no reliable D call. Trimming took 6 bases from V and 6 from J, leaving 18 bases between them. Germline V gene sequence: CDR1 MRHNA, CDR2 SNTAGT. The CDR3 runs to 15 residues. Written as DNA, the CDR3 is TGTGCCAGCAGCAAAAAATCGGTTGTTGGTCAGCCCCAGCATTTT. Translation gives CASSKKSVVGQPQHF.

Of note for this clonotype: Relative to the germline gene, one junction end is altered; a read error may explain this. The V and J genes are TRBV7-9 and TRBJ2-4, with 12 nucleotides matching TRBD2. The CDR3 length is 18 residues. The germline CDR1 and CDR2 sequences are SEHNR and FQNEAQ (reference sequence). CDR3 in amino acids: CASSFTLAGGPAKNIKYF. The CDR3 nucleotides read TGTGCCAGCAGCTTTACGCTAGCGGGAGGGCCGGCCAAAAACATTAAGTACTTC.

This clonotype is judged medium-sized (0.01 to 0.1%). V and J are TRBV10-3 and TRBJ2-7, with 12 nucleotides matching TRBD2. From germline, CDR1 is ENHRY and CDR2 SYGVKD. V trimming: 4 bases; J trimming: 1 base; junction bases outside the gene matches: 11. This CDR3 has 18 amino acids. CDR3 sequence reads: CAISAPFGLAGSSYEQYF. The CDR3 DNA is TGTGCCATCAGTGCGCCCTTTGGACTAGCGGGGTCGTCCTACGAGCAGTACTTC.

This clonotype was counted between two and nine times. A much larger clone is a single base away; this may be a read error. The V call is TRBV27, the J call TRBJ1-6; D is unresolved. Per germline, CDR1 MNHEY and CDR2 SMNVEV (reference sequence). CDR3 size: 14 residues. CDR3 in amino acids: CASSFTDSNSTLHF. For the CDR3, the DNA is TGTGCCAGCAGTTTCACCGATTCTAATTCAACCCTCCACTTT.

Sample share makes this clonotype medium-sized. This sequence joins TRBV28 and TRBJ1-1, with unresolved D. The CDR3 consists of 13 residues. Germline CDR1 is MDHEN and CDR2 is SYDVKM. With 5 bases removed from V and 0 bases from J, the gap between germline ends came to 7 bases. The CDR3: CASSRGLNTEAFF. The CDR3, as DNA: TGTGCCAGCAGTCGAGGACTGAACACTGAAGCTTTCTTT. Full variable domain (rest looked up from reference TRBV28 and TRBJ1-1): DVKVTQSSRYLVKRTGEKVFLECVQDMDHENMFWYRQDPGLGLRLIYFSYDVKMKEKGDIPEGYSVSREKKERFSLILESASTNQTSMYLCASSRGLNTEAFFGQGTRLTVV.